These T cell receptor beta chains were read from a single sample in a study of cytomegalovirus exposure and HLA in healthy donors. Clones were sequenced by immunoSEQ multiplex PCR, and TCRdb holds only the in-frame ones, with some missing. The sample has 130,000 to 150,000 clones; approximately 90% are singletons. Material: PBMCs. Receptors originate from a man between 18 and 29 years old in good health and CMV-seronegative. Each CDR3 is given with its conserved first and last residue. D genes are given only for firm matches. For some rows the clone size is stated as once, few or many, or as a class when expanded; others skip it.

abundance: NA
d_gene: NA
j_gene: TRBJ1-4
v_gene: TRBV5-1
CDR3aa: CASSLDGSVGEKLFF
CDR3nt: TGCGCCAGCAGCTTGGATGGGAGTGTAGGGGAAAAACTGTTTTTT

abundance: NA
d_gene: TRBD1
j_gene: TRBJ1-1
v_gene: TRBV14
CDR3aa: CASSQAAGGTEAFF
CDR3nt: TGTGCCAGCAGCCAAGCCGCAGGGGGAACTGAAGCTTTCTTT

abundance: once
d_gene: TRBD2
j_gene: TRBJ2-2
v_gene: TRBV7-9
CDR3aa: CASSATERDRGIGELFF
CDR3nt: TGTGCCAGCAGCGCTACCGAGCGGGATAGAGGTATCGGGGAGCTGTTTTTT

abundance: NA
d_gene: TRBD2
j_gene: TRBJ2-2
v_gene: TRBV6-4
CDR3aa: CASSEKGLADAGELFF
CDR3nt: TGTGCCAGCAGTGAGAAGGGACTAGCGGACGCCGGGGAGCTGTTTTTT

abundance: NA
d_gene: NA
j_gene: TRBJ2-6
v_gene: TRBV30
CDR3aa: CAWSGYTPTRSGANVLTF
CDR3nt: TGTGCCTGGAGTGGGTACACCCCGACACGCTCTGGGGCCAACGTCCTGACTTTC

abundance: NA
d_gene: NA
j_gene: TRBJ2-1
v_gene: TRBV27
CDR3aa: CASSLLLGAGEQFF
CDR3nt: TGTGCCAGCAGTTTACTGCTGGGAGCAGGTGAGCAGTTCTTC

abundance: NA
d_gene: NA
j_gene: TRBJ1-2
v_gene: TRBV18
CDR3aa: CASSPPGAIGYTF
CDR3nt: TGTGCCAGCTCACCACCGGGGGCTATTGGCTACACCTTC

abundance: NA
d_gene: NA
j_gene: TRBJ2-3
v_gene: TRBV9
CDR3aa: CASSVADTQYF
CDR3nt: TGTGCCAGCAGCGTTGCGGATACGCAGTATTTT

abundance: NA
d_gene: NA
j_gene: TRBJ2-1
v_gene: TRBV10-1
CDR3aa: CASSEGGNYNEQFF
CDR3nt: TGCGCCAGCAGTGAAGGCGGGAACTACAATGAGCAGTTCTTC

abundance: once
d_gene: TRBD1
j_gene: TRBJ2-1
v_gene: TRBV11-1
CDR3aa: CASSPGSGQGADNEQFF
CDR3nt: TGTGCCAGCAGCCCAGGGTCGGGACAGGGGGCTGACAATGAGCAGTTCTTC

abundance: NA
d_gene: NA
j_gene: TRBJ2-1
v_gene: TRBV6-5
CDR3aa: CASRQNPDSPNEQFF
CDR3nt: TGTGCCAGCAGACAAAATCCGGACAGCCCCAATGAGCAGTTCTTC

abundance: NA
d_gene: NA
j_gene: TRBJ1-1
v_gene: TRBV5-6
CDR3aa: CASSSLGVQGNTEAFF
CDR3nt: TGTGCCAGCAGCTCCCTTGGGGTACAGGGGAACACTGAAGCTTTCTTT

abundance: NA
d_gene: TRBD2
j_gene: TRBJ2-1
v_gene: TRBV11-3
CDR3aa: CASRRTSGSANEQFF
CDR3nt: TGTGCCAGCAGGCGTACTAGCGGGAGCGCAAATGAGCAGTTCTTC

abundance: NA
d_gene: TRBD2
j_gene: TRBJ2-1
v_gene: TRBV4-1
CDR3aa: CASSQGLGTSGSYNEQFF
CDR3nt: TGCGCCAGCAGCCAAGGACTAGGAACTAGCGGCTCCTACAATGAGCAGTTCTTC

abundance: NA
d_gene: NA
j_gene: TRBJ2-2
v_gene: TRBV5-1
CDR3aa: CASSLVEGSLGELFF
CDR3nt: TGCGCCAGCAGCTTGGTTGAAGGGAGCCTCGGGGAGCTGTTTTTT

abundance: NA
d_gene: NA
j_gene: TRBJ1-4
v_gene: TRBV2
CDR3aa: CASTQRRDEKLFF
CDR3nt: TGTGCCAGCACGCAACGACGGGATGAAAAACTGTTTTTT

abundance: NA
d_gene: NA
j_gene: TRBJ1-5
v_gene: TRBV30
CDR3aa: CAWSERANQPQHF
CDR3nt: TGTGCCTGGAGTGAGAGAGCCAATCAGCCCCAGCATTTT

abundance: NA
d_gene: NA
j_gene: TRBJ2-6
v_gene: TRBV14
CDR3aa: CASSPTGANVLTF
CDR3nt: TGTGCCAGCAGCCCAACTGGGGCCAACGTCCTGACTTTC

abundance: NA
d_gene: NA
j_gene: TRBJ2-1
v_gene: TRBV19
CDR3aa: CASSISRAATYNEQFF
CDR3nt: TGTGCCAGTAGTATTAGCCGAGCGGCAACCTACAATGAGCAGTTCTTC

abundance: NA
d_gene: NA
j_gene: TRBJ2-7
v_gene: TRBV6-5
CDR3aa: CASTRGYEQYF
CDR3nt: TGTGCCAGCACTCGGGGATACGAGCAGTACTTC

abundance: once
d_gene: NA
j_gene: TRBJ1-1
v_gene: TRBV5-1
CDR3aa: CASSFAGNTEAFF
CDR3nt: TGCGCCAGCAGCTTCGCCGGGAACACTGAAGCTTTCTTT

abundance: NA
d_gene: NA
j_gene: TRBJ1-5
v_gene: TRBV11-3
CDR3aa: CASSRNRVRNQPQHF
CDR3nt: TGTGCCAGCAGCCGTAACAGGGTTAGAAATCAGCCCCAGCATTTT

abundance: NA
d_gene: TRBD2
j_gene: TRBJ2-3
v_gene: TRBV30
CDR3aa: CARGGLAEGTDTQYF
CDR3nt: TGTGCCCGGGGGGGGCTAGCGGAGGGCACAGATACGCAGTATTTT

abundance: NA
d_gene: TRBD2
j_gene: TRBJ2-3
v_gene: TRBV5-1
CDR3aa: CASSLGSSGSADTQYF
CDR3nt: TGCGCCAGCAGCTTGGGGTCCAGCGGGAGCGCAGATACGCAGTATTTT

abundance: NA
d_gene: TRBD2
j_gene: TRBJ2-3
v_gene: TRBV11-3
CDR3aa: CASMGGRAAGDTQYF
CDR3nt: TGTGCCAGCATGGGCGGGAGGGCCGCCGGGGATACGCAGTATTTT

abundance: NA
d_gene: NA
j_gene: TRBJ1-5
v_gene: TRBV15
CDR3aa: CATSRQEEAGPQHF
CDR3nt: TGTGCCACCAGCAGACAGGAAGAAGCGGGGCCCCAGCATTTT

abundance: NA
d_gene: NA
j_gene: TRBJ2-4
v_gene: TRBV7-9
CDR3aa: CASSLVQGGDIQYF
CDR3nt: TGTGCCAGCAGCTTAGTACAGGGTGGTGACATTCAGTACTTC

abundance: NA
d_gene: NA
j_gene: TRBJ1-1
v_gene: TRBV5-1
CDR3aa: CASSRDMNTEAFF
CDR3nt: TGCGCCAGCAGCCGCGATATGAACACTGAAGCTTTCTTT

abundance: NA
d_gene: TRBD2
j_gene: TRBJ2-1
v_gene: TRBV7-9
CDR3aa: CASSRTSGRASYNEQFF
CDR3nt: TGTGCCAGCAGCCGGACTAGCGGGAGGGCCTCATACAATGAGCAGTTCTTC

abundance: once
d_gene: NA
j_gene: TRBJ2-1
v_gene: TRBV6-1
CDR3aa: CASSDNALGYNEQFF
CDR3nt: TGTGCCAGCAGTGACAATGCCCTAGGCTACAATGAGCAGTTCTTC

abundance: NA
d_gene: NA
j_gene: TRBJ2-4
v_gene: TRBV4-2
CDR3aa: CASSQEAGLAKNIQYF
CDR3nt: TGTGCCAGCAGCCAAGAGGCGGGGTTGGCCAAAAACATTCAGTACTTC

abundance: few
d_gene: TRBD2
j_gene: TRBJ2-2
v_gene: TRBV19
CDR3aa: CASSPLAGYTGELFF
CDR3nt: TGTGCCAGTAGTCCACTAGCGGGGTACACCGGGGAGCTGTTTTTT

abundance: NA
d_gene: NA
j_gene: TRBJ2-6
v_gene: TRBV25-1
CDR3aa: CASSASRVDSGANVLTF
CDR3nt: TGTGCCAGCAGTGCTTCCAGGGTAGACTCTGGGGCCAACGTCCTGACTTTC

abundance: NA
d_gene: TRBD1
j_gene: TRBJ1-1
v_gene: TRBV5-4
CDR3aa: CASSLGQGVSVNTEAFF
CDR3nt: TGTGCCAGCAGCTTGGGACAGGGGGTTAGTGTGAACACTGAAGCTTTCTTT

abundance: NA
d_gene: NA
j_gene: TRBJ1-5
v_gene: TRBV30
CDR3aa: CAWSSGARGNQPQHF
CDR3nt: TGTGCCTGGAGTTCAGGGGCGCGTGGCAATCAGCCCCAGCATTTT